These T cell receptor beta chains were read from a single sample in a study of blood T cell repertoires in COVID-19. Here immunoSEQ multiplex PCR was the method, and the copy in TCRdb shows in-frame clones only, minus some. The sample has about 370,000 clones; approximately 93% are singletons. Material for sequencing was PBMCs or T cells enriched from blood (not recorded which). These receptors originate from a woman aged 40 to 55 who had been exposed to COVID-19. The CDR3 runs from the conserved cysteine through the conserved F or W. Fields, in order: D gene, CDR3 length, clone size, V gene, J gene, CDR3 protein, CDR3 DNA. The D gene is left open where the match is weak. Size values are once, few and many counts, or a class for expanded clones, and some rows have none.

>.|13|.|TRBV7-6|TRBJ1-1
CASSLGGYAEAFF
TGTGCCAGCAGCTTAGGAGGGTACGCTGAAGCTTTCTTT
>TRBD1|18|.|TRBV24-1|TRBJ2-6
CATSDPGQGGSGANVLTF
TGTGCCACCAGTGACCCGGGACAGGGGGGCTCTGGGGCCAACGTCCTGACTTTC
>.|13|few|TRBV6-1|TRBJ2-2
CASSELYTGELFF
TGTGCCAGCAGTGAACTATACACCGGGGAGCTGTTTTTT
>.|15|.|TRBV5-1|TRBJ1-1
CASSPQPGQNTEAFF
TGCGCCAGCAGCCCTCAACCGGGACAGAACACTGAAGCTTTCTTT
>TRBD1|14|.|TRBV15|TRBJ1-2
CATSRPGTGDGNTF
TGTGCCACCAGCAGACCCGGGACAGGGGACGGAAACACCTTC
>.|14|.|TRBV4-3|TRBJ1-6
CASSQDGGLSPLHF
TGCGCCAGCAGCCAAGATGGCGGGCTATCACCCCTCCACTTT
>TRBD2|16|.|TRBV27|TRBJ2-3
CASSRLAGGPTDTQYF
TGTGCCAGCAGCCGACTAGCGGGGGGGCCGACAGATACGCAGTATTTT
>TRBD1|14|.|TRBV5-8|TRBJ1-2
CASTHPTGNYGYTF
TGTGCCAGCACCCACCCGACAGGGAACTATGGCTACACCTTC
>TRBD2|18|.|TRBV5-6|TRBJ2-1
CASSLGGGAGGFYNEQFF
TGTGCCAGCAGCTTGGGCGGGGGAGCGGGAGGCTTCTACAATGAGCAGTTCTTC
>TRBD1|11|.|TRBV29-1|TRBJ1-2
CSGTGPYGYTF
TGCAGCGGGACAGGACCCTATGGCTACACCTTC
>TRBD1|15|.|TRBV7-6|TRBJ2-5
CASSLAAGGGETQYF
TGTGCCAGCAGCTTAGCGGCAGGGGGTGGGGAGACCCAGTACTTC
>TRBD1|14|.|TRBV6-5|TRBJ2-2
CASSLTGGPGELFF
TGTGCCAGCAGCTTGACAGGGGGCCCCGGGGAGCTGTTTTTT
>TRBD1|15|.|TRBV30|TRBJ1-3
CAWSEQGWSGNTIYF
TGTGCCTGGAGTGAACAGGGGTGGAGTGGAAACACCATATATTTT
>TRBD1|17|.|TRBV2|TRBJ1-4
CASTWDRGGAGNEKLFF
TGTGCCAGCACCTGGGACAGGGGAGGGGCGGGTAATGAAAAACTGTTTTTT
>TRBD1|13|.|TRBV29-1|TRBJ1-1
CSAPGQGEVKAFF
TGCAGCGCTCCCGGACAGGGGGAGGTTAAAGCTTTCTTT
>.|12|.|TRBV6-2/TRBV6-3|TRBJ2-7
CASSPTDYEQYF
TGTGCCAGCAGTCCGACAGACTACGAGCAGTACTTC
>.|14|.|TRBV3-1/TRBV3-2|TRBJ1-2
CASSTEQANYGYTF
TGTGCCAGCAGTACCGAACAGGCTAACTATGGCTACACCTTC
>TRBD2|13|.|TRBV12-3/TRBV12-4|TRBJ2-7
CASRLAGAYEQYF
TGTGCCAGCAGACTAGCGGGAGCGTACGAGCAGTACTTC
>TRBD2|14|.|TRBV9|TRBJ2-7
CASSLGGRSYEQYF
TGTGCCAGCAGCCTGGGGGGGAGAAGCTACGAGCAGTACTTC
>TRBD1|15|.|TRBV30|TRBJ1-2
CALSVRTGLVYGYTF
TGTGCCTTGAGCGTCCGGACAGGGCTTGTCTATGGCTACACCTTC